This T cell receptor beta chain was documented in a study of hypomethylating agent response in myelodysplastic syndrome. Overall study: The most frequent mutation was TET2, in about 45% of the 11 patients. Study conclusions and caveats: Novel MDS antigen recognition by shared GLIPH2 clusters is possible but unvalidated.

The method was immunoSEQ multiplex PCR; TCRdb's version includes in-frame clones alone and lacks a portion of them. The sample has nearly 3,500 clones; roughly four fifths are singletons. This clone was observed a single time. The antigen is undetermined. Deletions cut 7 bases from V and 1 base from J, with 8 bases between. The CDR3 loop spans 13 amino acids. Germline CDR1 reads MNHNS; CDR2 reads SASEGT. The source was bone marrow, collected before or after starting hypomethylating agent treatment for myelodysplastic syndrome (not recorded which). The sequence was collected from a human donor with myelodysplastic syndrome. The chain links TRBV6-1 to TRBJ1-3; no definite D call. The CDR3 nucleotides read TGTGCCAGCAAACAATTTTCTGGAAACACCATATATTTT. Its translation: CASKQFSGNTIYF.